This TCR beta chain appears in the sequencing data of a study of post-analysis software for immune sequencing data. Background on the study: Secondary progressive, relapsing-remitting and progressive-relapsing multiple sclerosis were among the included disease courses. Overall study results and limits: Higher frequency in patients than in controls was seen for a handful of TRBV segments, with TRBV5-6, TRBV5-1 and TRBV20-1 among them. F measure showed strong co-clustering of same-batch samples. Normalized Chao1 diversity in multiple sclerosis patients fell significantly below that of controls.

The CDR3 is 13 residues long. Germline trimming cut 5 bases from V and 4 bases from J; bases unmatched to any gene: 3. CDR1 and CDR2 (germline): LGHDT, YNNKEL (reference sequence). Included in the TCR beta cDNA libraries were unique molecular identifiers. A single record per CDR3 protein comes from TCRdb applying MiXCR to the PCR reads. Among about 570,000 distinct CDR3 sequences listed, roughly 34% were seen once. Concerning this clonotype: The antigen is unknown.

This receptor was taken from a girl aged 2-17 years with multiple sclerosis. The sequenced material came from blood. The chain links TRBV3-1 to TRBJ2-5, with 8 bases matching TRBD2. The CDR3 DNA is TGTGCCAGCAGCGGCGGACTAGCAGAGACCCAGTACTTC. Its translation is CASSGGLAETQYF.